Shown below are 17 T cell receptor beta chains from a single sample sequenced in a study of PD-L1 blockade in urothelial cancer. The method was immunoSEQ multiplex PCR; TCRdb's version includes in-frame clones alone and lacks a portion of them. The top ten clones hold about 1.5% of a sample with around 120,000 clones, around nine tenths of them seen once. The time point here: peripheral blood 6 weeks after treatment start. This material consisted of PBMCs, taken around atezolizumab (anti-PD-L1) treatment. All receptors derive from a man aged 55 to 69 with urothelial cancer.

In this sample, this clone turned up once. V and J are TRBV9 and TRBJ2-1; 9 bases align to TRBD2. The V and J ends lost 4 bases and 7 bases, in that order; junction bases with no gene match: 15. This CDR3 comprises 17 residues. From germline, CDR1 is SGDLS and CDR2 YYNGEE. The CDR3 here is CASSSSPASGINNEQFF. The CDR3 DNA reads as TGTGCCAGCAGCTCGAGCCCCGCTAGCGGGATTAATAATGAGCAGTTCTTC.

V is TRBV7-2 and J is TRBJ2-5; TRBD1 is a possible D gene (5 bases). With 1 base removed from V and 7 bases from J, the gap between germline ends came to 16 bases. The CDR3 spans 15 residues. Germline V gives CDR1 SGHTA, CDR2 FQGNSA. The CDR3 nucleotides are TGTGCCAGCAGCTTAGGTCGGACAATTAGTGGGACCCAGTACTTC. It specifies CASSLGRTISGTQYF.

The V call is TRBV9, the J call TRBJ2-1, with TRBD2 matching over 7 bases. V was clipped by 0 bases and J by 7 bases; unmatched bases: 7. Germline V gene data show CDR1 as SGDLS and CDR2 as YYNGEE. CDR3 size: 15 residues. The CDR3 loop is CASSVETSQDNEQFF. The CDR3 nucleotides are TGTGCCAGCAGCGTAGAGACTAGCCAGGATAATGAGCAGTTCTTC.

This sequence joins TRBV2 and TRBJ1-5, with 7 bases fitting TRBD1. The CDR3 contains 15 residues. Germline trimming cut 2 bases from V and 7 bases from J; bases unmatched to any gene: 8. Germline CDR1 is SNHLY and CDR2 is FYNNEI. The CDR3 protein is CASSEQGGSGQPQHF. CDR3 coding DNA: TGTGCCAGCAGTGAACAGGGGGGATCGGGGCAGCCCCAGCATTTT.

The genes are TRBV7-2 and TRBJ2-1; 9 bases fit TRBD1. Germline trimming cut 8 bases from V and 9 bases from J; bases unmatched to any gene: 11. The germline V gene has CDR1 SGHTA and CDR2 FQGNSA. The CDR3 contains 14 residues. For the CDR3, the DNA is TGTGCCAGCTGCCGGGACAGGGTAATGGTTGAGCAGTTCTTC. Its protein product is CASCRDRVMVEQFF.

The rearrangement uses TRBV30 and TRBJ1-2; 7 bases agree with TRBD1. The CDR3 extends over 13 amino acids. The V segment lost 0 bases and the J segment 6 bases; nucleotides outside the gene matches: 4. Germline CDR1 GTSNPN, CDR2 SVGIG (reference sequence). The CDR3 reads CAWSVGQVNGYTF. For the CDR3, the DNA is TGTGCCTGGAGTGTCGGACAGGTGAATGGCTACACCTTC. Supplemented by reference TRBV30 and TRBJ1-2, the full variable domain reads SQTIHQWPATLVQPVGSPLSLECTVEGTSNPNLYWYRQAAGRGLQLLFYSVGIGQISSEVPQNLSASRPQDRQFILSSKKLLLSDSGFYLCAWSVGQVNGYTFGSGTRLTVV.

This chain connects TRBV23-1 to TRBJ1-2, with TRBD1 identical over 7 bases. TRBV23-1 qualifies as an ORF whose function is uncertain. V lost 9 bases and J lost 4; bases outside the gene matches: 14. The CDR3 is made up of 15 amino acids. For the CDR3, the DNA is TGCGCCAGGCTTAAGGAGGACAGGTGGGCCTATGGCTACACCTTC. Protein: CARLKEDRWAYGYTF.

V and J are TRBV5-1 and TRBJ2-5; possible D gene TRBD1, 6 bases. V lost 5 bases, J lost 0 bases, and 8 bases lay in between. This CDR3 is built from 13 residues. Germline loops: CDR1 SGHRS, CDR2 YFSETQ. CDR3 DNA: TGCGCCAGCAGACGACAGGACCAAGAGACCCAGTACTTC. Translating gives CASRRQDQETQYF.

The chain is built from TRBV4-2 and TRBJ2-3, with TRBD2 matching over 13 bases. V was pared by 2 bases and J by 4 bases, with 3 bases of the junction left unmatched. CDR3 length equals 16 residues. Germline loops: CDR1 LGHNA, CDR2 YNFKEQ. The CDR3 nucleotides are TGTGCCAGCAGCCAACCGACTAGCGGGGGGCCAGATACGCAGTATTTT. Protein sequence: CASSQPTSGGPDTQYF.

CDR3 amino acids: CASSWPLGEGTLSGRAAYEQYF. Here the CDR3 DNA reads TGTGCCAGCAGTTGGCCCCTGGGGGAGGGGACCTTGAGCGGGAGGGCCGCCTACGAGCAGTACTTC. The rearrangement links TRBV28 to TRBJ2-7; TRBD2 agrees at 10 bases. This CDR3 comprises 22 residues. Per the germline V gene, CDR1 is MDHEN and CDR2 is SYDVKM. V dropped 4 bases and J dropped 2; count of bases not matched to a gene: 26.

This clone appeared once. The J gene is TRBJ2-4, the V gene TRBV28; the D gene is possibly TRBD1 (6 bases). The ends were cut back, 3 bases at V and 2 bases at J, with 17 bases in the middle. This CDR3 is 17 amino acids long. Per germline, CDR1 MDHEN and CDR2 SYDVKM. The CDR3 spells CASSFVLSGVSKNIQYF. The CDR3 region has the DNA TGTGCCAGCAGTTTCGTTCTGTCAGGGGTGTCCAAAAACATTCAGTACTTC.

The chain uses TRBV5-4 and TRBJ2-5; 9 bases line up with TRBD1. CDR3 length: 14 amino acids. After removal of 3 bases from V and 3 bases from J, the junction contained 3 bases not matched to a gene. Germline CDR1 and CDR2: SGHNT and YYREEE (reference sequence). The CDR3 DNA follows: TGTGCCAGCAGCTCCGACAGGGGGGAAGAGACCCAGTACTTC. Its protein product is CASSSDRGEETQYF.

The chain uses TRBV18 and TRBJ1-1; a weak D match, TRBD1 (5 bases). The germline V gene encodes CDR1 KGHSH and CDR2 LQKENI. With 4 bases removed from V and 3 bases from J, the gap between germline ends came to 9 bases. This CDR3 contains 13 residues. In DNA, the CDR3 is TGTGCCAGCTCACAGGGAGGGGACACTGAAGCTTTCTTT. Encoded protein: CASSQGGDTEAFF.

This clone was detected a few times. The DNA for the CDR3 is TGTGCCAGCAGGACTAACTCCTACGAGCAGTACTTC. Amino acids: CASRTNSYEQYF. V and J are TRBV28 and TRBJ2-7; TRBD2 might be the D (5 bases). The CDR3 consists of 12 residues. Trimming shortened V by 6 bases and J by 0 bases, and 6 bases separated the two germline ends. Germline CDR1 and CDR2: MDHEN and SYDVKM.

The V call is TRBV2, the J call TRBJ1-5; tentatively, D is TRBD1 (5 bases). Germline V lookup: CDR1 SNHLY, CDR2 FYNNEI. The germline V and J ends were trimmed by 9 bases and 1 base, with 13 bases remaining between them. This CDR3 contains 14 residues. CDR3 in amino acids: CASGRGLSNQPQHF. For the CDR3, the DNA is TGTGCCAGTGGGAGGGGTTTGAGCAATCAGCCCCAGCATTTT.

The chain uses TRBV5-4 and TRBJ1-1; a possible D gene is TRBD1 (5 bases). V lost 3 bases, J lost 4 bases, and 13 bases lay in between. The germline gives CDR1 SGHNT, CDR2 YYREEE (reference sequence). The CDR3 spans 14 residues. In DNA, the CDR3 is TGTGCCAGCAGCTGGGACCAGGGAGGCACTGAAGCTTTCTTT. Its translation is CASSWDQGGTEAFF.

The J gene is TRBJ1-1, the V gene TRBV19; D perhaps matches TRBD1 (5 bases). Germline CDR1 and CDR2: LNHDA and SQIVND (reference sequence). With 2 bases removed from V and 1 base from J, the gap between germline ends came to 23 bases. The CDR3 is 19 residues long. The CDR3 nucleotides read TGTGCCAGTAGTATAAGTGGGGGAGGGGTCAAAGGACGGAACACTGAAGCTTTCTTT. This encodes CASSISGGGVKGRNTEAFF.